This TCR beta chain was observed in a study of blood T cell repertoires in COVID-19. Sequencing used immunoSEQ multiplex PCR; TCRdb keeps in-frame clones, though not all of them. Of around 46,000 clones listed, around 85% are singletons. This clone was seen more than once but under ten times. CDR1 and CDR2 from the germline V gene are SGHTS and YDEGEE. Trimming removed 0 bases from V and 1 base from J; junction bases left unmatched: 5. The CDR3 length is 17 residues. The gene calls are TRBV5-8 and TRBJ2-1, with 9 bases aligning to TRBD2. The sequencing input was peripheral blood. The receptor was isolated from a human donor in a cohort sampled during active COVID-19. The donor label of this sample is uncertain. CDR3 in DNA: TGTGCCAGCAGCTTGGGACTAGCGGTCTTTTCCTACAATGAGCAGTTCTTC. This translates into CASSLGLAVFSYNEQFF.